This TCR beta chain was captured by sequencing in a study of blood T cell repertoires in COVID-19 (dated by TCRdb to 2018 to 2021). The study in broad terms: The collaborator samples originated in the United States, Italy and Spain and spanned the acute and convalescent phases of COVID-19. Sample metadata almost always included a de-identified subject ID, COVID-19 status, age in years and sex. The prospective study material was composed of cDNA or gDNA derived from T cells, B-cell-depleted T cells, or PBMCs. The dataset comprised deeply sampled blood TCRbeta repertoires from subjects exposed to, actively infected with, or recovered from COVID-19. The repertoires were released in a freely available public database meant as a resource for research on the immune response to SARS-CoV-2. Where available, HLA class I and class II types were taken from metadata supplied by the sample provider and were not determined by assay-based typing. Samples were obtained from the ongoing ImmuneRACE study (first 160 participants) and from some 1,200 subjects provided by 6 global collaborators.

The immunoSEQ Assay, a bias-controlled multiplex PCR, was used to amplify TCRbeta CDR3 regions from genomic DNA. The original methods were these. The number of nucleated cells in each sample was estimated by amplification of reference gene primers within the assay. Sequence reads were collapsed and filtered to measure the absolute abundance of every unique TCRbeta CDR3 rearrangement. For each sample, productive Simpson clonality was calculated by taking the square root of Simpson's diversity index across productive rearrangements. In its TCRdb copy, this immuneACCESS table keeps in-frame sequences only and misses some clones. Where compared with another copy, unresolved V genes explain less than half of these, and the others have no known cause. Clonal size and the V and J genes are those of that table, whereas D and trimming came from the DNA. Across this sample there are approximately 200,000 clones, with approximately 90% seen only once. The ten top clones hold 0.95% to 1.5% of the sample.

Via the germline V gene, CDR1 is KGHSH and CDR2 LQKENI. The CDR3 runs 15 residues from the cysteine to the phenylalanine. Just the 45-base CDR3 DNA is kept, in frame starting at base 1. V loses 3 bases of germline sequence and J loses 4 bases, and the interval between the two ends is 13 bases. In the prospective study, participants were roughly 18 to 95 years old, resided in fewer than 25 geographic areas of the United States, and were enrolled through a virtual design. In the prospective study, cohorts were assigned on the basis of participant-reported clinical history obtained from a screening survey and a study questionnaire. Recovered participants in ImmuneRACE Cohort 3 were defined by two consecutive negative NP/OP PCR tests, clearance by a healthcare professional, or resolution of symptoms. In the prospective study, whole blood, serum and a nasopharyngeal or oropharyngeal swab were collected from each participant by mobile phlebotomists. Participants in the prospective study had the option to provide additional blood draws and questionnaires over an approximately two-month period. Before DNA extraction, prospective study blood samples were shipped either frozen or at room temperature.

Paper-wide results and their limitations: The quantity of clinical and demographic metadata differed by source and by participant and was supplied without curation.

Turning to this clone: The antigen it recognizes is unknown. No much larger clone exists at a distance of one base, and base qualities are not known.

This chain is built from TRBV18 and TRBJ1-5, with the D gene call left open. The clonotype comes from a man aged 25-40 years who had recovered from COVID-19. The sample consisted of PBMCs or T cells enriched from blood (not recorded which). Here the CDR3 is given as CASSPQVDGNQPQHF. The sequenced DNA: TGTGCCAGCTCACCCCAGGTCGATGGGAATCAGCCCCAGCATTTT.